This record covers a single TCR beta chain. The antigen it binds to is not known. It has no much larger one-base neighbor in the sample; base qualities were not kept. TCRbeta CDR3 regions were amplified from genomic DNA by means of the immunoSEQ Assay, a bias-controlled multiplex PCR. The paper's data handling went like this. The number of nucleated cells in each sample was estimated from the amplification of reference gene primers within the assay. To quantify the absolute abundance of each unique TCRbeta CDR3 rearrangement, sequence reads were collapsed and filtered. Productive Simpson clonality was computed per sample as the square root of Simpson's diversity index over productive rearrangements. Drawn from immuneACCESS, this table holds only the in-frame rearrangements with V and J called that TCRdb kept. Clones are partly lost; checked studies trace under half to an unresolved V gene and leave the rest unexplained. Clone size and the V and J calls come from that table; the DNA yielded D and trimming. The sample profile shows under 85,000 clones; less than 90% of them were found once. The top ten constitute over 5.5% of the sample.

This specimen belongs to a study of blood T cell repertoires in COVID-19 (dated by TCRdb to about 2020). In the study overall: The collaborator samples originated in the United States, Italy and Spain and spanned the acute and convalescent phases of COVID-19. The prospective study material was composed of cDNA or gDNA derived from T cells, B-cell-depleted T cells, or PBMCs. Subjects who had been exposed to COVID-19, were actively infected with it, or had recovered from it provided the deeply sampled blood TCRbeta repertoires that made up the dataset. The repertoires were released in a freely available public database intended as a resource for research on the immune response to SARS-CoV-2. Samples were obtained from the ongoing ImmuneRACE study (first 160 participants) and from over 1,000 subjects provided by 6 global collaborators. The sample metadata nearly always contained a de-identified subject ID, COVID-19 status, age in years and sex. Where HLA class I and class II types were available, the types were taken from metadata supplied by the sample provider, not from assay-based typing. Overall study outcomes, separate from this receptor: The amount of clinical and demographic metadata varied by source and participant and was provided uncurated.

Deletion took 4 bases off V and 3 bases off J, with a span of 18 bases between the germline ends. Counted from cysteine to phenylalanine, this CDR3 has 16 amino acids. CDR3 DNA is the only sequence kept; it has 48 bases, read in frame from the first base. CDR1 and CDR2 (SGHAT, FQNNGV) derive from the germline V gene. Each collaborating institution followed its own protocols to collect whole blood in K2EDTA tubes. For TCRbeta analysis, collaborator samples were shipped as frozen whole blood, as isolated PBMCs, or as DNA extracted from either sample type. Sequencing was done on a sample of peripheral blood. This clonotype was sampled from a man in his sixties with active or convalescent COVID-19. The V and J segments used are TRBV11-2 and TRBJ2-5, with TRBD1 as a weak D call on 6 bases. The nucleotide sequence reads as follows: TGTGCCAGCAGCTCCACGTGGGAAGGGGGTAAAGAGACCCAGTACTTC. Its coded protein is CASSSTWEGGKETQYF.